These 30 T cell receptor beta chains were sequenced from one sample in a study of neurological immune-mediated disorders. TCRdb reprocessed the 5' RACE reads with MiXCR, giving one entry per CDR3 protein. The table has some 20,000 distinct CDR3 sequences, 27% seen once. The material sequenced was PBMCs. All receptors come from a man aged 45-65 years with HTLV-1-associated myelopathy (HAM/TSP).

This clonotype was seen only a few times. This sequence joins TRBV11-3 and TRBJ2-1; D might be TRBD2 (6 bases). The V end was cut by 3 bases, the J end by 5 bases, with 17 bases between. CDR3 size: 16 residues. Looked up from germline, CDR1 is SGHNT and CDR2 is YENEEA. The DNA for the CDR3 is TGTGCCAGCAGCTTCGCCCTCGGGGGTCCGGACAATGAGCAGTTCTTC. Amino acid sequence: CASSFALGGPDNEQFF. The variable domain in full, with the rest retrieved from reference TRBV11-3 and TRBJ2-1, is EAGVVQSPRYKIIEKKQPVAFWCNPISGHNTLYWYLQNLGQGPELLIRYENEEAVDDSQLPKDRFSAERLKGVDSTLKIQPAELGDSAVYLCASSFALGGPDNEQFFGPGTRLTVL.

The chain links TRBV18 to TRBJ1-1; D not resolved. This CDR3 has 13 amino acids. The germline CDR1 and CDR2 sequences are KGHSH and LQKENI. With 6 bases removed from V and 0 bases from J, the gap between germline ends came to 8 bases. The CDR3 region is CASSRTLNTEAFF. The DNA of the CDR3 is TGTGCCAGCTCCCGAACACTGAACACTGAAGCTTTCTTT.

The CDR3: CASSLRTSGDTYEQYF. The CDR3 DNA reads TGCGCCAGCAGCCTCCGGACTAGCGGGGATACCTACGAGCAGTACTTC. J is TRBJ2-7 and V is TRBV5-1, with 12 nucleotides matching TRBD2. The J segment lost 2 bases and the V segment lost 4 bases, leaving 7 bases of the junction unmatched. Germline V lookup: CDR1 SGHRS, CDR2 YFSETQ. CDR3 length equals 16 residues.

This clonotype was recorded at least ten times. V and J are TRBV5-6 and TRBJ2-1; TRBD1 agrees at 7 bases. The CDR3 loop spans 16 amino acids. CDR1 SGHDT and CDR2 YYEEEE come from the germline V gene. V lost 0 bases to trimming and J lost 1 base; unmatched junction nucleotides: 4. The CDR3 here is CASSLEGRGSYNEQFF. The CDR3 DNA reads as TGTGCCAGCAGCTTGGAGGGCAGGGGGTCCTACAATGAGCAGTTCTTC.

The J gene is TRBJ1-2, the V gene TRBV7-3; 11 bases match TRBD1. The CDR3 has 17 residues. Germline V CDR1 and CDR2: SGHTA, FQGTGA. V gave up 7 bases and J gave up 0 bases; unmatched junction bases: 10. CDR3 sequence: CASTKGDRGNPNYGYTF. The CDR3 DNA reads TGTGCCAGCACCAAGGGGGACAGGGGGAACCCTAACTATGGCTACACCTTC.

This clonotype was recorded many times. This chain connects TRBV18 to TRBJ2-5; D not certain. The V gene lost 0 bases and the J gene lost 5 bases, with 10 bases spanning the gap. Germline lookup yields CDR1 KGHSH and CDR2 LQKENI. This CDR3 has 14 amino acids. The CDR3 protein is CASSPPFPSETQYF. DNA of the CDR3: TGTGCCAGCTCACCACCCTTCCCATCGGAGACCCAGTACTTC.

The chain employs TRBV5-1 and TRBJ1-3, with D hard to call. The germline V and J ends were trimmed by 4 bases and 0 bases, with 14 bases remaining between them. Germline V gene data show CDR1 as SGHRS and CDR2 as YFSETQ. This CDR3 contains 16 residues. The CDR3 nucleotides read TGCGCCAGCAGCCTTCTGGCGCTTGACTCTGGAAACACCATATATTTT. This gives the protein CASSLLALDSGNTIYF.

This clonotype was seen more than once but under ten times. This sequence joins TRBV20-1 and TRBJ2-3; the match to TRBD2 covers 9 bases. V was clipped by 0 bases and J by 0 bases; unmatched bases: 4. This CDR3 is 16 amino acids long. Germline CDR1 and CDR2: DFQATT and SNEGSKA (reference sequence). The CDR3 here is CSARDPLAGSTDTQYF. DNA for the CDR3: TGCAGTGCTAGAGATCCTCTAGCGGGGAGCACAGATACGCAGTATTTT.

This clonotype was seen a single time. V usage is TRBV12-3 or TRBV12-4 and J usage is TRBJ1-1; D gene uncertain. This CDR3 comprises 15 residues. The V gene lost 3 bases and the J gene lost 2 bases, with 13 bases spanning the gap. The CDR3 loop reads CASSFAGSLNTEAFF. For the CDR3, the DNA is TGTGCCAGCAGTTTTGCGGGCAGTCTAAACACTGAAGCTTTCTTT.

This clonotype was found many times. The chain combines TRBV18 with TRBJ2-5, with TRBD1 matching 11 bases. The CDR3 covers 16 residues. V was pared by 0 bases and J by 4 bases, with 4 bases of the junction left unmatched. Germline V gives CDR1 KGHSH, CDR2 LQKENI. As DNA, the CDR3 is TGTGCCAGCTCACCACCGAGGACAGGGGGCGGAGAGACCCAGTACTTC. Amino acids: CASSPPRTGGGETQYF.

The chain carries TRBV20-1 and TRBJ2-7, with 7 nucleotides matching TRBD1. The germline V gene encodes CDR1 DFQATT and CDR2 SNEGSKA (reference sequence). CDR3 size: 14 residues. J gave up 3 bases and V 0 bases, and 5 bases lay outside the gene matches. DNA of the CDR3: TGCAGTGCTAGAGAACCGACAGGGCTCTACGAGCAGTACTTC. Protein product: CSAREPTGLYEQYF.

V gene TRBV20-1 combines with J gene TRBJ2-1; no firm D call. The CDR3 is 15 amino acids. Germline values: CDR1 DFQATT, CDR2 SNEGSKA (reference sequence). V gave up 1 base and J gave up 0 bases, with 10 bases separating them. The CDR3 nucleotides are TGCAGTGCTAGAGTTAGCAAGGGCTCCTACAATGAGCAGTTCTTC. Its protein is CSARVSKGSYNEQFF.

The chain recombines TRBV5-1 with TRBJ1-3, with D unclear. The germline V gene has CDR1 SGHRS and CDR2 YFSETQ. Trimming pared 6 bases from V and 2 bases from J, leaving 12 bases between. This CDR3 has 14 residues. The CDR3 sequence is CASMLGIPGNTIYF. The DNA of the CDR3 is TGCGCCAGCATGTTAGGGATCCCTGGAAACACCATATATTTT.

V usage is TRBV4-2 and J usage is TRBJ2-3; D is unresolved. This CDR3 region has 11 residues. Germline CDR1 LGHNA, CDR2 YNFKEQ. Trimming removed 1 base from V and 4 bases from J, with 0 bases in between. The CDR3 DNA reads as TGTGCCAGCAGCCAAGCAGATACGCAGTATTTT. It translates to CASSQADTQYF.

The chain links TRBV27 to TRBJ2-7; D is tentatively TRBD1 or TRBD2 (5 bases each). There are 15 residues in the CDR3. V lost 6 bases and J 0 bases, leaving 15 bases between the germline ends. From germline, CDR1 is MNHEY and CDR2 SMNVEV (reference sequence). In DNA, the CDR3 is TGTGCCAGCAGCCTACCGGGACGGTTCTCCTACGAGCAGTACTTC. The encoded protein is CASSLPGRFSYEQYF.

The rearrangement joins TRBV5-8 to TRBJ1-5; maybe TRBD1 (5 bases). The CDR3 spans 15 residues. V lost 3 bases to trimming and J lost 11 bases, with 21 bases between them. Germline CDR1 reads SGHTS; CDR2 reads YDEGEE. CDR3 coding DNA: TGTGCCAGCAGCTCTGGGTCAGGGCTTCTTGGGGCCCAGCATTTT. Translation: CASSSGSGLLGAQHF.

CDR3 bases: TGCAGTGTTCAACGTTCGCAGAGTGAGCAGTTCTTC. Encoded protein: CSVQRSQSEQFF. The chain combines TRBV20-1 with TRBJ2-1; no firm D call. The V end lost 7 bases, the J end lost 9 bases, and 16 bases lay between the germline ends. Germline loops: CDR1 DFQATT, CDR2 SNEGSKA (reference sequence). The CDR3 runs to 12 residues.

This clonotype was counted ten times or more. This CDR3 reads CASSKVWTEAFF. In DNA, the CDR3 is TGCGCCAGCAGTAAGGTTTGGACTGAAGCTTTCTTT. This chain joins TRBV10-2 and TRBJ1-1; D is uncertain. CDR1 and CDR2 (germline): WSHSY, SAAADI. This CDR3 spans 12 amino acids. Trimming took 5 bases from V and 5 from J, leaving 9 bases between them.

This clonotype was counted between two and nine times. The rearrangement links TRBV29-1 to TRBJ2-7; 9 nucleotides match TRBD1. The germline V gene has CDR1 SQVTM and CDR2 ANQGSEA. Germline trimming cut 7 bases from V and 6 bases from J; bases unmatched to any gene: 7. CDR3 length: 12 amino acids. CDR3 region: CSANRGPAEQYF. The CDR3 DNA reads as TGCAGCGCAAACAGGGGGCCTGCCGAGCAGTACTTC.

The gene calls are TRBV20-1 and TRBJ1-1; TRBD1 aligns across 9 bases. J was trimmed by 4 bases and V by 5 bases; bases with no gene match: 5. The length of the CDR3 is 13 residues. Germline values: CDR1 DFQATT, CDR2 SNEGSKA (reference sequence). The CDR3 reads CSADRDRATEAFF. CDR3 in DNA: TGCAGTGCTGACCGGGACAGGGCCACTGAAGCTTTCTTT.

This chain joins TRBV14 and TRBJ1-2; D may be TRBD1 (5 bases). Germline values: CDR1 SGHDN, CDR2 FVKESK. The CDR3 contains 13 residues. Trimming took off 0 bases at V and 8 bases at J, with 10 bases between the two ends. CDR3 coding DNA: TGTGCCAGCAGCCAAGATCATCGGGGGGGCTACACCTTC. The encoded protein is CASSQDHRGGYTF.

This chain uses TRBV4-2 with TRBJ2-7; D perhaps matches TRBD2 (6 bases). CDR1 and CDR2 from the germline V gene are LGHNA and YNFKEQ. This CDR3 region has 16 residues. Trimming stripped 1 base from V and 2 bases from J, with 15 bases between. CDR3 nucleotides: TGTGCCAGCAGCCAAGGGTGGGTAGCGGTGACCTACGAGCAGTACTTC. Protein product: CASSQGWVAVTYEQYF.

The chain is built from TRBV20-1 and TRBJ2-7; TRBD2 might be the D (6 bases). Germline V lookup: CDR1 DFQATT, CDR2 SNEGSKA (reference sequence). Trimming took off 7 bases at V and 3 bases at J, with 16 bases between the two ends. The CDR3 is 13 amino acids. The CDR3 here is CSGTGGGNYEQYF. The CDR3 nucleotides are TGCAGTGGGACTGGGGGAGGCAACTACGAGCAGTACTTC.

The CDR3 here is CASSLLDTIYF. As DNA, the CDR3 is TGTGCCAGCAGTCTACTGGACACCATATATTTT. V gene TRBV12-3 or TRBV12-4 combines with J gene TRBJ1-3; no clear D gene. The CDR3 has 11 residues. Trimming removed 5 bases from V and 8 bases from J, with 7 bases in between.

This clonotype was recorded only once. V gene TRBV6-5 combines with J gene TRBJ1-1; 7 bases line up with TRBD1. After removal of 6 bases from V and 0 bases from J, the junction contained 10 bases not matched to a gene. The CDR3 sequence is 16 residues long. Germline V gene data show CDR1 as MNHEY and CDR2 as SVGAGI. The CDR3 DNA reads TGTGCCAGCAGATCAAGACAGGGAGCTTTGAACACTGAAGCTTTCTTT. Translation: CASRSRQGALNTEAFF.

The chain uses TRBV3-1 and TRBJ1-4; TRBD1 matches 7 bases. V trimming: 0 bases; J trimming: 14 bases; junction bases outside the gene matches: 3. This CDR3 spans 12 amino acids. Germline V gene sequence: CDR1 LGHDT, CDR2 YNNKEL (reference sequence). CDR3 coding DNA: TGTGCCAGCAGCCAAGAAGGGGGCAGGCTGTTTTTT. Translating gives CASSQEGGRLFF.

This clonotype was found a few times. This chain uses TRBV12-3 or TRBV12-4 with TRBJ1-1, with D perhaps matching TRBD1 (6 bases). V was trimmed by 7 bases and J by 1 base, leaving 10 bases between them. The CDR3 is made up of 13 amino acids. In nucleotides, the CDR3 is TGTGCCAGCACAGGGGTACGGAACACTGAAGCTTTCTTT. The encoded protein is CASTGVRNTEAFF.

The genes are TRBV5-1 and TRBJ2-5; D is perhaps TRBD1 (6 bases). Between the trimmed V and J ends, which lost 4 bases and 1 base, there was a span of 11 bases. Germline CDR1 and CDR2: SGHRS and YFSETQ. The CDR3 length is 14 residues. This CDR3 is CASSPEGVQETQYF. CDR3 sequence (DNA): TGCGCCAGCAGCCCAGAGGGGGTCCAAGAGACCCAGTACTTC.

V usage is TRBV20-1 and J usage is TRBJ1-1, with a tentative D call TRBD1 (6 bases). Deletions cut 3 bases from V and 1 base from J, with 12 bases between. Germline assignment: CDR1 DFQATT and CDR2 SNEGSKA (reference sequence). The length of the CDR3 is 14 residues. This CDR3 reads CSAREGVGNTEAFF. CDR3 nucleotides: TGCAGTGCTAGGGAGGGGGTGGGGAACACTGAAGCTTTCTTT.

V and J are TRBV5-1 and TRBJ1-2; the D is unclear. CDR1 is SGHRS, CDR2 YFSETQ, per germline. The CDR3 spans 13 residues. The ends were cut back, 0 bases at V and 2 bases at J, with 5 bases in the middle. As DNA, the CDR3 is TGCGCCAGCAGCTTGGAGGGCAACTATGGCTACACCTTC. Translated, it gives CASSLEGNYGYTF.